This T cell receptor (beta chain) was observed in a study of Ad26.COV2.S vaccination and SARS-CoV-2 variants. Study information: Each vaccinee took Ad26.COV2.S intramuscularly, once or twice 56 days apart. Study-level findings and limits: Spike-specific TCR breadth ran higher among vaccine recipients than placebo recipients.

This clone was observed a single time. Its antigen is not known. V was shortened by 4 bases and J by 4 bases, with 11 bases between the two germline ends. The CDR3 runs 14 residues. Germline assignment: CDR1 SEHNR and CDR2 FQNEAQ (reference sequence). Treatment of the sample: some 20 received Ad26.COV2.S at low or high dose, single or two shots; about 5 received placebo; per-sample allocation not given. It was on day 63 after the first vaccine or placebo injection that samples were taken. Generated by immunoSEQ multiplex PCR, the TCRdb table keeps only in-frame clones and is missing some. The table has hundreds of thousands of clones, 80% to 90% seen once.

Sequenced material: peripheral blood, taken in a trial of Ad26.COV2.S vaccine versus placebo. This chain joins TRBV7-9 and TRBJ1-5, with D possibly TRBD1 on 5 matching bases. This TCR came from a person between 18 and 60 years old who received the Ad26.COV2.S COVID-19 vaccine or a placebo. Here the CDR3 DNA reads TGTGCCAGCAGCTACCTGACAGAGAATCAGCCCCAGCATTTT. Its protein product is CASSYLTENQPQHF.